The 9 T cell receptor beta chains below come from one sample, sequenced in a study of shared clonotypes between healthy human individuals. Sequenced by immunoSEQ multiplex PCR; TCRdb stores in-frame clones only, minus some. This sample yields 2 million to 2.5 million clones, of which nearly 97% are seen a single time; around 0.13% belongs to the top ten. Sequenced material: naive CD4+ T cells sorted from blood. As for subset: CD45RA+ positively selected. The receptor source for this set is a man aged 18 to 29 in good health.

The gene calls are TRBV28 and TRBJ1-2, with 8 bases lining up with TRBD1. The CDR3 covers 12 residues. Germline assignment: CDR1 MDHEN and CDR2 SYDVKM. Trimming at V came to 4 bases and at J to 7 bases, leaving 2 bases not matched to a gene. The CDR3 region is CASSSGQGGYTF. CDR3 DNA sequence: TGTGCCAGCAGTTCCGGACAGGGTGGCTACACCTTC.

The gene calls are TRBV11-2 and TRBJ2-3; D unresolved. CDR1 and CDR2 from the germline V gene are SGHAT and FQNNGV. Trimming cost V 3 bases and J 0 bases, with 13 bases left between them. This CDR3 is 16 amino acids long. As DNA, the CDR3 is TGTGCCAGCAGCTTTGGCTGGGTATCTAGCACAGATACGCAGTATTTT. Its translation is CASSFGWVSSTDTQYF.

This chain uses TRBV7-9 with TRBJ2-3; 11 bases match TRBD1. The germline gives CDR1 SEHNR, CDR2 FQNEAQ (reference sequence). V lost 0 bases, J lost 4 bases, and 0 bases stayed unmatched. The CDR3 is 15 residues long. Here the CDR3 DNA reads TGTGCCAGCAGCTTAGCGGGACAGGGGGCAGATACGCAGTATTTT. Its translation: CASSLAGQGADTQYF.

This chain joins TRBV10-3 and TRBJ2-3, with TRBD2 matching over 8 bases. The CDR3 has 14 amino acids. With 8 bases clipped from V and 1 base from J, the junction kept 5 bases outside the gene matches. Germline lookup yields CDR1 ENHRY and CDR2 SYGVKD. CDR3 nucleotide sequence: TGTGCCATCGGGCGGGGGGACCGCACAGATACGCAGTATTTT. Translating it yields CAIGRGDRTDTQYF.

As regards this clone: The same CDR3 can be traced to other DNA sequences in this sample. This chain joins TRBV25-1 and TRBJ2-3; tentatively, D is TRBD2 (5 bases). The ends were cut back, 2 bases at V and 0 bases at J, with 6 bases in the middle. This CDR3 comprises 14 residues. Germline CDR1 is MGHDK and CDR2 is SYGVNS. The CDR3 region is CASSEGSSTDTQYF. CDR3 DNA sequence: TGTGCCAGCAGTGAAGGGAGCAGCACAGATACGCAGTATTTT.

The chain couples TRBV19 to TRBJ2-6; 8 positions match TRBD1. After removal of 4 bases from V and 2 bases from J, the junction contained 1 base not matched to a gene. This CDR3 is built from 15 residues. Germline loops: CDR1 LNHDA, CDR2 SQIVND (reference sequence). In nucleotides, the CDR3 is TGTGCCAGTAGTAGGACAGGGACTGGGGCCAACGTCCTGACTTTC. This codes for CASSRTGTGANVLTF.

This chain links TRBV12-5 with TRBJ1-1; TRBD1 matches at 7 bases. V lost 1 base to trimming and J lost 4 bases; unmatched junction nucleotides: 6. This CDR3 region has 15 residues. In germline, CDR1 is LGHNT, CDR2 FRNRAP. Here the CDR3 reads CASGLGQGGTTEAFF. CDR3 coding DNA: TGTGCTAGTGGTTTGGGACAGGGAGGGACCACTGAAGCTTTCTTT.

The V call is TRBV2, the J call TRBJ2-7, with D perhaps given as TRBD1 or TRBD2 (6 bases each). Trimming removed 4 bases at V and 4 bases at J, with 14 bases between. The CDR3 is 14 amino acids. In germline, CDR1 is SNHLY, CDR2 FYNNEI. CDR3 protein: CASSAEGGGYEQYF. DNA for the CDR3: TGTGCCAGCAGTGCCGAGGGGGGCGGATACGAGCAGTACTTC.

The DNA for the CDR3 is TGTGCCAGCAGTCTGGGGGGGGGAACAGATACGCAGTATTTT. Protein product: CASSLGGGTDTQYF. This chain connects TRBV2 to TRBJ2-3; 7 bases line up with TRBD2. Germline values: CDR1 SNHLY, CDR2 FYNNEI. The CDR3 is 14 amino acids. With V trimmed by 5 bases and J by 3 bases, 5 bases remained unmatched.